A selection of T cell receptor beta chains follows, all from one sample in a study of blood T cell repertoires in COVID-19. Generated by immunoSEQ multiplex PCR, the TCRdb table keeps only in-frame clones and is missing some. The sample shows under 55,000 clones, around 80% of them seen only once. Source material: peripheral blood. The receptors originated from a man aged 45-65 years with acute or convalescent COVID-19. The CDR3 runs from the conserved cysteine through the conserved F or W. The D gene is left open where the match is weak. Clone size is stated in some rows and not others, as once, few, many or a class when expanded.

d_call | clone_size | j_call | v_call | cdr3_aa | cdr3_nt
NA | NA | TRBJ1-5 | TRBV18 | CASSPTDSNQPQHF | TGTGCCAGCTCACCGACAGATAGCAATCAGCCCCAGCATTTT
TRBD2 | few | TRBJ2-7 | TRBV10-3 | CAISGGTREGYEQYF | TGTGCCATCAGTGGGGGCACGCGGGAGGGCTACGAGCAGTACTTC
TRBD1 | NA | TRBJ2-1 | TRBV4-1 | CASSQRDRGLNEQFF | TGCGCCAGCAGCCAAAGGGACAGGGGGCTCAATGAGCAGTTCTTC
TRBD1 | NA | TRBJ1-1 | TRBV19 | CASTSGQGYTEAFF | TGTGCCAGTACCTCGGGACAGGGGTACACTGAAGCTTTCTTT
NA | NA | TRBJ2-7 | TRBV5-8 | CASSLEASGQHIVYEQYF | TGTGCCAGCAGCTTGGAAGCAAGTGGACAACATATTGTCTACGAGCAGTACTTC
TRBD1 | once | TRBJ1-5 | TRBV6-5 | CASSPSTGGNQPQHF | TGTGCCAGCAGTCCCTCGACAGGGGGCAATCAGCCCCAGCATTTT
TRBD2 | NA | TRBJ2-1 | TRBV7-3 | CASSGPAGGRNEQFF | TGTGCCAGCAGCGGTCCGGCGGGGGGTAGAAATGAGCAGTTCTTC
NA | NA | TRBJ2-2 | TRBV29-1 | CSVGQGITGELFF | TGCAGCGTTGGGCAGGGTATCACCGGGGAGCTGTTTTTT
NA | NA | TRBJ2-3 | TRBV5-1 | CASSLKLVTDTQYF | TGCGCCAGCAGCTTAAAACTAGTGACAGATACGCAGTATTTT
NA | NA | TRBJ1-5 | TRBV6-5 | CASNLLGGQPQHF | TGTGCCAGCAACCTCCTAGGAGGGCAGCCCCAGCATTTT
NA | NA | TRBJ2-7 | TRBV29-1 | CSVDRDYEQYF | TGCAGCGTTGACAGGGACTACGAGCAGTACTTC
NA | NA | TRBJ2-3 | TRBV3-1/TRBV3-2 | CASSPGRTVTDTQYF | TGTGCCAGCAGCCCCGGACGGACAGTTACAGATACGCAGTATTTT
NA | NA | TRBJ2-7 | TRBV6-5 | CASSYSEENEQYF | TGTGCCAGCAGTTACTCCGAGGAAAACGAGCAGTACTTC
NA | NA | TRBJ2-7 | TRBV12-3/TRBV12-4 | CASSLNLVYEQYF | TGTGCCAGCAGTTTAAACTTAGTGTACGAGCAGTACTTC
NA | NA | TRBJ2-5 | TRBV20-1 | CSASAAGQETQYF | TGCAGTGCTAGTGCGGCGGGGCAAGAGACCCAGTACTTC
TRBD2 | NA | TRBJ2-3 | TRBV7-8 | CASSHRGSGSTDTQYF | TGTGCCAGCAGCCACCGAGGTAGCGGGAGCACAGATACGCAGTATTTT
NA | NA | TRBJ2-7 | TRBV5-4 | CASSLGFATSYEQYF | TGTGCCAGCAGCCTTGGATTCGCGACTAGCTACGAGCAGTACTTC
NA | once | TRBJ2-2 | TRBV9 | CASSVSQDSNTGELFF | TGTGCCAGCAGCGTCTCCCAAGACAGTAACACCGGGGAGCTGTTTTTT
NA | NA | TRBJ1-5 | TRBV3-1/TRBV3-2 | CASSQDSTGNQPQHF | TGTGCCAGCAGCCAAGATAGTACAGGCAATCAGCCCCAGCATTTT
TRBD2 | NA | TRBJ2-3 | TRBV7-9 | CASSLAAGGPTDTQYF | TGTGCCAGCAGCTTAGCAGCGGGAGGGCCTACAGATACGCAGTATTTT
TRBD2 | NA | TRBJ2-7 | TRBV4-2 | CASSQEFALAGGWPYEQYF | TGTGCCAGCAGCCAAGAGTTTGCACTAGCGGGAGGGTGGCCCTACGAGCAGTACTTC
NA | NA | TRBJ1-6 | TRBV19 | CASSSSSYNSPLHF | TGTGCCAGTAGTTCTAGCTCCTATAATTCACCCCTCCACTTT
TRBD1 | once | TRBJ1-5 | TRBV11-2 | CASSFQTGQPQHF | TGTGCCAGCAGCTTCCAGACAGGGCAGCCCCAGCATTTT
TRBD1 | NA | TRBJ1-6 | TRBV4-1 | CASSPGWTGDYNSPLHF | TGCGCCAGCAGCCCGGGCTGGACAGGGGACTATAATTCACCCCTCCACTTT
TRBD1 | NA | TRBJ1-2 | TRBV9 | CASSPTGTGNYGYTF | TGTGCCAGCAGCCCAACCGGGACAGGGAACTATGGCTACACCTTC
NA | NA | TRBJ2-1 | TRBV24-1 | CATSDPVNNEQFF | TGTGCCACCAGTGACCCCGTTAACAATGAGCAGTTCTTC
NA | once | TRBJ2-3 | TRBV27 | CASTDRGDTQYF | TGTGCCAGCACAGACCGCGGTGATACGCAGTATTTT
NA | NA | TRBJ1-6 | TRBV7-3 | CASSLSGGPRSSPLHF | TGTGCCAGCAGCTTATCTGGAGGACCGAGAAGCTCACCCCTCCACTTT
NA | few | TRBJ2-7 | TRBV18 | CASSPLTGVRAYEQYF | TGTGCCAGCTCACCCCTGACCGGGGTTAGAGCTTACGAGCAGTACTTC
TRBD2 | NA | TRBJ2-7 | TRBV28 | CASSFGLAGVYEQYF | TGTGCCAGCAGTTTCGGTCTAGCGGGCGTCTACGAGCAGTACTTC
NA | NA | TRBJ1-1 | TRBV2 | CAGEGDTEAFF | TGTGCCGGTGAGGGGGACACTGAAGCTTTCTTT
TRBD1 | NA | TRBJ1-6 | TRBV14 | CASSQKTGAFNSPLHF | TGTGCCAGCAGCCAAAAAACAGGGGCGTTCAATTCACCCCTCCACTTT
NA | NA | TRBJ2-1 | TRBV12-3/TRBV12-4 | CASSLGTDNEQFF | TGTGCCAGCAGTTTAGGGACAGACAATGAGCAGTTCTTC
NA | NA | TRBJ2-7 | TRBV5-6 | CASSLSNSRDEQYF | TGTGCCAGCAGCTTGTCAAATAGCCGGGACGAGCAGTACTTC
NA | NA | TRBJ2-7 | TRBV9 | CASSVEGGRSYEQYF | TGTGCCAGCAGCGTAGAAGGGGGTCGATCCTACGAGCAGTACTTC
TRBD1 | NA | TRBJ1-5 | TRBV19 | CASTLIGFSDRAEQPQHF | TGTGCCAGTACCCTCATTGGGTTTTCGGACAGGGCCGAACAGCCCCAGCATTTT
NA | once | TRBJ2-7 | TRBV18 | CASSPPSGSYEQYF | TGTGCCAGCTCACCACCGTCGGGTTCCTACGAGCAGTACTTC
NA | NA | TRBJ2-1 | TRBV28 | CASSLRATSSYNEQFF | TGTGCCAGCAGTTTAAGAGCGACGAGCTCCTACAATGAGCAGTTCTTC
TRBD2 | once | TRBJ2-5 | TRBV4-1 | CASSRISGSGETQYF | TGCGCCAGCAGCCGAATTAGCGGGAGTGGGGAGACCCAGTACTTC
NA | NA | TRBJ1-4 | TRBV18 | CASSNQYEKLFF | TGTGCCAGCTCGAACCAGTATGAAAAACTGTTTTTT
TRBD2 | NA | TRBJ2-7 | TRBV20-1 | CSASREEYEQYF | TGCAGTGCTAGTCGGGAGGAGTACGAGCAGTACTTC
NA | NA | TRBJ1-2 | TRBV19 | CASSIDSGNYGYTF | TGTGCCAGTAGTATAGACTCAGGGAACTATGGCTACACCTTC
NA | once | TRBJ2-5 | TRBV5-5 | CASTKTRVQETQYF | TGTGCCAGCACCAAGACTAGGGTACAAGAGACCCAGTACTTC
TRBD1 | NA | TRBJ2-7 | TRBV7-3 | CASSSTGGLNEQYF | TGTGCCAGCAGCTCTACAGGGGGCCTGAACGAGCAGTACTTC
NA | NA | TRBJ2-7 | TRBV2 | CASGQGKYEQYF | TGTGCCAGCGGGCAGGGGAAATACGAGCAGTACTTC
NA | once | TRBJ2-1 | TRBV6-5 | CASSWTISSYNEQFF | TGTGCCAGCAGCTGGACTATTAGCTCCTACAATGAGCAGTTCTTC
TRBD2 | NA | TRBJ2-5 | TRBV28 | CASSFSASGRARETQYF | TGTGCCAGCAGTTTCTCGGCTAGCGGGAGGGCCAGGGAGACCCAGTACTTC
NA | NA | TRBJ2-1 | TRBV5-1 | CASSEVLDFWDEQFF | TGCGCCAGCAGCGAAGTCCTGGACTTCTGGGATGAGCAGTTCTTC
NA | NA | TRBJ2-7 | TRBV6-1 | CASSEDREGEQYF | TGTGCCAGCAGTGAAGACAGGGAAGGCGAGCAGTACTTC
NA | NA | TRBJ1-3 | TRBV15 | CATSSKQGAGNTIYF | TGTGCCACCAGCTCTAAGCAAGGGGCAGGAAACACCATATATTTT
TRBD1 | NA | TRBJ2-7 | TRBV18 | CASSPFRDRPPYEQYF | TGTGCCAGCTCACCATTCCGGGACAGGCCACCCTACGAGCAGTACTTC
NA | NA | TRBJ2-5 | TRBV30 | CAWSGGAAETQYF | TGTGCCTGGAGTGGGGGAGCCGCTGAGACCCAGTACTTC
TRBD1 | NA | TRBJ1-3 | TRBV2 | CAGDRGSGNTIYF | TGTGCCGGGGACAGGGGGTCTGGAAACACCATATATTTT
NA | NA | TRBJ2-3 | TRBV4-1 | CASSHPTGLQDTQYF | TGCGCCAGCAGCCACCCTACGGGACTGCAAGATACGCAGTATTTT
TRBD2 | NA | TRBJ2-3 | TRBV29-1 | CSVPGLRVDTQYF | TGCAGCGTTCCGGGACTAAGGGTTGATACGCAGTATTTT